This T cell receptor beta chain comes out of a study of Ad26.COV2.S vaccination and SARS-CoV-2 variants. Background on the study: Donor was in the COV1001 Ad26.COV2.S trial arm. Doses of Ad26.COV2.S were injected into muscle once or twice, 56 days apart.

Study-wide findings and caveats: While placebo recipients had lower spike-specific TCR breadth, vaccine recipients had more. Non-spike TCR breadth showed similarity between vaccine and placebo recipients.

Treatment specified: about 20 received Ad26.COV2.S at low or high dose, single or two shots; about 5 received placebo; per-sample allocation not given. Sampling was done on day 63 after the first vaccine or placebo injection. Germline CDR1 and CDR2: SGDLS and YYNGEE. Trimming left V 3 bases short and J 5 bases short, with 8 bases between. This CDR3 has 12 residues. Produced via immunoSEQ multiplex PCR; TCRdb's table is partial and in-frame only. The sample shows 350,000 to 500,000 clones, over 75% of them seen only once. Concerning this clone: Its specificity is not known.

The receptor's source is a person between 18 and 65 years old who received the Ad26.COV2.S COVID-19 vaccine or a placebo. V usage is TRBV9 and J usage is TRBJ1-1, with D unclear. Sequences were derived from peripheral blood, sampled in a trial of Ad26.COV2.S vaccine versus placebo. CDR3 residues: CASSGSRTEAFF. The CDR3 DNA reads as TGTGCCAGCAGCGGGTCGAGGACTGAAGCTTTCTTT.